This entry concerns a single T cell receptor beta chain. This record belongs to a study of shared clonotypes between healthy human individuals. CD45RO-negative CD8 cells positively selected for CCR7 made up the naive population, which excluded terminally differentiated effector memory CD45RA+ cells. The donors were all Caucasian adults (living in Nashville, Tennessee). V was pared by 6 bases and J by 3 bases, with 12 bases between. Looked up from germline, CDR1 is MDHEN and CDR2 is SYDVKM. The CDR3 is made up of 13 amino acids. Sorted subsets were amplified in replicate PCRs using about 200 ng DNA, approximately 30,000 T cell genomes. Sequencing used immunoSEQ multiplex PCR; TCRdb keeps in-frame clones, though not all of them. The sample has about 680,000 clones, around 90% seen once.

The chain carries TRBV28 and TRBJ2-7; TRBD1 or TRBD2 may be the D gene (5 bases each). Sequencing was done on a sample of naive CD8+ T cells sorted from blood. This sequence was found in a man in his thirties or forties in good health. The CDR3 sequence is CASRSGTVYEQYF. The CDR3 DNA follows: TGTGCCAGCAGGTCCGGGACGGTCTACGAGCAGTACTTC.